Listed here are 7 T cell receptor beta chains from one sample, sequenced in a study of T cell changes during pregnancy in multiple sclerosis. Assay: immunoSEQ multiplex PCR; the TCRdb copy retains only in-frame clones and omits some. The sample has about 44,000 clones; roughly 96% are singletons. This specimen was peripheral blood, taken in the second trimester of pregnancy. All receptors derive from a female donor with multiple sclerosis, enrolled in a pregnancy study.

J is TRBJ2-3 and V is TRBV7-9; D uncertain. The CDR3 is 14 amino acids. In germline, CDR1 is SEHNR, CDR2 FQNEAQ (reference sequence). V dropped 5 bases and J dropped 1 base, with 10 bases sitting between them. The CDR3 is CASSQTERTDTQYF. CDR3 coding DNA: TGTGCCAGCAGCCAGACGGAGCGCACAGATACGCAGTATTTT.

The chain links TRBV5-1 to TRBJ2-3; 7 positions match TRBD1. CDR3 length: 15 amino acids. Trimming took 7 bases from V and 2 from J; bases not matched to a gene: 10. Germline loops: CDR1 SGHRS, CDR2 YFSETQ. The CDR3 bases are TGCGCCAGCCGCACGGGACAGACAAACACAGATACGCAGTATTTT. As protein: CASRTGQTNTDTQYF.

The chain links TRBV11-2 to TRBJ1-2; no clear D gene. The CDR3 is 15 residues long. V was pared by 4 bases and J by 6 bases, with 18 bases between. Germline V gene data show CDR1 as SGHAT and CDR2 as FQNNGV. CDR3 DNA: TGTGCCAGCAGCTCCCCCCCCCGGTCGATCCATGGCTACACCTTC. It yields the protein CASSSPPRSIHGYTF.

J is TRBJ1-5 and V is TRBV19; unclear D gene. The CDR3 is 13 amino acids. CDR1 is LNHDA, CDR2 SQIVND, per germline (reference sequence). V shed 3 bases and J shed 5 bases, with 8 bases lying between them. CDR3 amino acids: CASSIGSYQPQHF. CDR3 DNA: TGTGCCAGTAGTATCGGGTCCTATCAGCCCCAGCATTTT.

The chain uses TRBV11-2 and TRBJ2-1, with 7 positions matching TRBD2. Per the germline V gene, CDR1 is SGHAT and CDR2 is FQNNGV. CDR3 size: 15 residues. Trimming removed 0 bases from V and 9 bases from J; junction bases left unmatched: 8. This chain's CDR3 is CASSLEASGWGEQFF. The CDR3 DNA is TGTGCCAGCAGCTTAGAGGCTAGCGGTTGGGGTGAGCAGTTCTTC.

V gene TRBV4-3 combines with J gene TRBJ1-1, with TRBD1 as a possible D gene (6 bases). CDR3 size: 14 residues. Germline CDR1 is LGHNA and CDR2 is YSLEER. V dropped 1 base and J dropped 2 bases, with 8 bases sitting between them. The DNA of the CDR3 is TGCGCCAGCAGCCAAGGGACAGCAAACACTGAAGCTTTCTTT. This codes for CASSQGTANTEAFF.

The CDR3 loop reads CASSGYRDRGKDKNIQYF. Here the CDR3 DNA reads TGTGCCAGTAGTGGTTACCGGGACAGGGGGAAAGACAAAAACATTCAGTACTTC. The chain employs TRBV19 and TRBJ2-4, with 11 bases fitting TRBD1. Germline CDR1 and CDR2: LNHDA and SQIVND (reference sequence). This CDR3 contains 18 residues. J lost 3 bases, V lost 5 bases, and 12 bases had no gene match.